This T cell receptor (beta chain) was obtained from a study of shared clonotypes between healthy human individuals. Findings and caveats of the study: Among non-shared clonotypes, generation probabilities were lower than among those shared by all four donors. In several donors, around 4.5% of naive CD4 clonotypes appeared in common.

This table comes from immunoSEQ multiplex PCR, and its TCRdb copy is limited to in-frame clones, with some not included. The sample consists of millions of clones, approximately 94% of them appearing once. Naive CD8 cells lacked CD45RO, underwent positive selection for CCR7 and left out terminally differentiated effector memory CD45RA+ cells. All donors were Caucasian adults living in Nashville, Tennessee. Germline V lookup: CDR1 SGHNT, CDR2 YYREEE (reference sequence). V lost 1 base to trimming and J lost 5 bases; unmatched junction nucleotides: 1. This CDR3 comprises 14 residues. Concerning this clone: Its antigen remains unidentified. Different DNA sequences within this sample yield the same CDR3.

This TCR was sampled from a man aged 18 to 29 in good health. The sequencing input was naive CD8+ T cells sorted from blood. The rearrangement uses TRBV5-4 and TRBJ2-2; 8 bases line up with TRBD1. The CDR3 sequence is CASSLTGGTGELFF. The CDR3 DNA sequence: TGTGCCAGCAGCTTGACAGGGGGAACCGGGGAGCTGTTTTTT.